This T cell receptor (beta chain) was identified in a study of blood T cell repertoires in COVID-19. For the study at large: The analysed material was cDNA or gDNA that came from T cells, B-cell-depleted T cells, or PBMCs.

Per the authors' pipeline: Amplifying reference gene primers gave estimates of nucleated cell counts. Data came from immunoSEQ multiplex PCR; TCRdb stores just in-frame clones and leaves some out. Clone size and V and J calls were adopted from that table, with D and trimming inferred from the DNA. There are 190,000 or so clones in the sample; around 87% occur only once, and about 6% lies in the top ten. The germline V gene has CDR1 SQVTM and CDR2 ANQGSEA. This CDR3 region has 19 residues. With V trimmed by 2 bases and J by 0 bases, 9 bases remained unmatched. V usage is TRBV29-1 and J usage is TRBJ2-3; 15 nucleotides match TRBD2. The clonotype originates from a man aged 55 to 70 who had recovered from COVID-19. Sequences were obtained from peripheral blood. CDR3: CSVENGGLAGGFSTDTQYF. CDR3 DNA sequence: TGCAGCGTTGAAAATGGGGGACTAGCGGGGGGTTTTAGCACAGATACGCAGTATTTT.